This T cell receptor (beta chain) was recorded in a study of glioma-infiltrating T cells. Overall study findings and caveats: Gliomas, especially low-grade, showed above-expected tissue-blood divergence; non-neoplastic patients showed below.

Between the trimmed V and J ends, which lost 0 bases and 7 bases, there was a span of 13 bases. Germline V gene sequence: CDR1 MGHRA, CDR2 YSYEKL. The CDR3 covers 15 residues. TCR alpha and beta CDR3 regions were amplified from RNA using iRepertoire nested multiplex PCR. TCRdb re-derived calls from the multiplex PCR reads in MiXCR, one entry per CDR3 protein. Here the sample spans about 1,800 distinct CDR3 sequences, under 30% being singletons. Within the sample, this clonotype is medium-sized. Its antigen is not known. The specimen was glioma tissue, nonneoplastic brain tissue, or PBMCs (not recorded which). The receptor was derived from a human donor with low-grade glioma or glioblastoma, undergoing nonglioma brain surgery, or in good health (not recorded which). The rearrangement links TRBV4-1 to TRBJ1-5; maybe TRBD1 (6 bases). This chain's CDR3 is CASSQDRGLEQPQHF. The CDR3 coding sequence is TGCGCCAGCAGCCAAGACAGGGGCCTGGAACAGCCCCAGCATTTT.